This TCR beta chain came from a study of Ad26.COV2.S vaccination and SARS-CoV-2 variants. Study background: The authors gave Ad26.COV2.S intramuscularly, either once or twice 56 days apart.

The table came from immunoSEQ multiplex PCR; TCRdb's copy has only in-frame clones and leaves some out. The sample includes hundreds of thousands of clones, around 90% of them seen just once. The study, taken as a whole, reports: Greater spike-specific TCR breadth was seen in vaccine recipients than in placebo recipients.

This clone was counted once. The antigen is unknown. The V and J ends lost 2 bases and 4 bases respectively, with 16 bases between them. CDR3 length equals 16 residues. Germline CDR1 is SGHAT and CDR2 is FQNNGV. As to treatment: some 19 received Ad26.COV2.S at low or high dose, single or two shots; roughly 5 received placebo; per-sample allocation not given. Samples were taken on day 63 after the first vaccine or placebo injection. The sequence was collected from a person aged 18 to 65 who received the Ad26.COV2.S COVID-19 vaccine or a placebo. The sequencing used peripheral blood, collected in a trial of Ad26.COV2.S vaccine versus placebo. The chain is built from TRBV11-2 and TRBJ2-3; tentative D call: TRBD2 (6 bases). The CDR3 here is CASSLRSGRDADTQYF. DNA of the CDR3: TGTGCCAGCAGCTTACGAAGTGGGCGGGATGCAGATACGCAGTATTTT.